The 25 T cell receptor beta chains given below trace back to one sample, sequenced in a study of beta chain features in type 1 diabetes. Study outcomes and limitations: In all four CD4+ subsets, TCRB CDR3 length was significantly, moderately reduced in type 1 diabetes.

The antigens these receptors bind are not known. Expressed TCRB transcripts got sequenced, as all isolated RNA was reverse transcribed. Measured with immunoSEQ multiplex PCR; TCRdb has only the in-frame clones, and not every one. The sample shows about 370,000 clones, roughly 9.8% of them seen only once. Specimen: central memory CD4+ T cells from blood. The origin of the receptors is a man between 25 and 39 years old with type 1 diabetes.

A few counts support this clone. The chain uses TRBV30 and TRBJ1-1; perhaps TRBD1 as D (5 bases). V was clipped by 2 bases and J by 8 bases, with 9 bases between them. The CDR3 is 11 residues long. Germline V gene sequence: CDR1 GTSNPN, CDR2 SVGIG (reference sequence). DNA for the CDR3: TGTGCCTGGAGTCGAGGGGCAGAAGCTTTCTTT. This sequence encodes CAWSRGAEAFF.

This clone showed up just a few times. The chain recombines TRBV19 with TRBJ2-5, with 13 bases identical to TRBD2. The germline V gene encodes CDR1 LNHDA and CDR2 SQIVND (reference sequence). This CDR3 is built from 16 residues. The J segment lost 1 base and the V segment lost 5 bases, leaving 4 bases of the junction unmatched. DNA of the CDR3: TGTGCCAGTAGTGGCGGGACTAGCGGGGCCCAAGAGACCCAGTACTTC. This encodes CASSGGTSGAQETQYF.

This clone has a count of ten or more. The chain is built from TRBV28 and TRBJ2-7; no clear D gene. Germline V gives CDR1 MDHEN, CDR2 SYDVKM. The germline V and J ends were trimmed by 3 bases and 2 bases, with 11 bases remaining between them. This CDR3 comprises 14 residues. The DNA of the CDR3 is TGTGCCAGCAGTTTGAGTAAACCCCCCTACGAGCAGTACTTC. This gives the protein CASSLSKPPYEQYF.

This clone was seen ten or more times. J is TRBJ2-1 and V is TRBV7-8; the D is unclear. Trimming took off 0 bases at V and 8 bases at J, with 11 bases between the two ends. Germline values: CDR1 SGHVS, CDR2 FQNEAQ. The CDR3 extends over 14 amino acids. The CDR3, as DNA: TGTGCCAGCAGCTTAGCGGAGATCGCGCATGAGCAGTTCTTC. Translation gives CASSLAEIAHEQFF.

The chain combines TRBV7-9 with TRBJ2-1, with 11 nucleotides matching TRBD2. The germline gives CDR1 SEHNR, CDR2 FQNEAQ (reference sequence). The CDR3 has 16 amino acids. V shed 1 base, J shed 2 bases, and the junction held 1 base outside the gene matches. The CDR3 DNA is TGTGCCAGCAGCTTAGGACTAGCGGGACCCTACAATGAGCAGTTCTTC. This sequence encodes CASSLGLAGPYNEQFF.

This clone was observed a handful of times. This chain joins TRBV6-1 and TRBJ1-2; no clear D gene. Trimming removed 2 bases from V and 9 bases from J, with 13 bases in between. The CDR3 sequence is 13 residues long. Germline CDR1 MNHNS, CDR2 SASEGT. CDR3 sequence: CASSERAVDSYTF. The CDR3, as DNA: TGTGCCAGCAGTGAACGGGCAGTGGATAGCTACACCTTC.

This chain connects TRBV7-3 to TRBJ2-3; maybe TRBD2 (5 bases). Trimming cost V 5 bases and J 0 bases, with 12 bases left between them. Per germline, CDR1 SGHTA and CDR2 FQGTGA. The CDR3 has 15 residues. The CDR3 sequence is CASSKRSGSTDTQYF. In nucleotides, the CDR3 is TGTGCCAGCAGCAAAAGAAGCGGTAGCACAGATACGCAGTATTTT.

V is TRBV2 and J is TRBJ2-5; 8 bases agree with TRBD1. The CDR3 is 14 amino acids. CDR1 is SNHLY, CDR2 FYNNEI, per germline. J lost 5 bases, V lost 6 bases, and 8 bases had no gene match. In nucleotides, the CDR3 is TGTGCCAGCAGGGACAGGGTGGCGGGGGAGACCCAGTACTTC. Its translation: CASRDRVAGETQYF.

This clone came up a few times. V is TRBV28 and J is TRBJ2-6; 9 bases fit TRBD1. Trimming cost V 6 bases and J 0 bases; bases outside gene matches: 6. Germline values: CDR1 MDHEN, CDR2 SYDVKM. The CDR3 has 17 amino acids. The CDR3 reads CASRAGQGSSGANVLTF. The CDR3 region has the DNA TGTGCCAGCAGGGCGGGACAGGGAAGCTCTGGGGCCAACGTCCTGACTTTC. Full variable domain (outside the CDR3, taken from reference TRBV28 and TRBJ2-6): DVKVTQSSRYLVKRTGEKVFLECVQDMDHENMFWYRQDPGLGLRLIYFSYDVKMKEKGDIPEGYSVSREKKERFSLILESASTNQTSMYLCASRAGQGSSGANVLTFGAGSRLTVL.

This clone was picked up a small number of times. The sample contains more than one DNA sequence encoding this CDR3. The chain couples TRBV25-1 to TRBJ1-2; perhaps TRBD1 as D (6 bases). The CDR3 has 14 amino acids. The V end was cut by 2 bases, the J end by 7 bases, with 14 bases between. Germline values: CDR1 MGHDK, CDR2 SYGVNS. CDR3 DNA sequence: TGTGCCAGCAGTGAAAGTTCGGGGGACATTGGCTACACCTTC. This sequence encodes CASSESSGDIGYTF.

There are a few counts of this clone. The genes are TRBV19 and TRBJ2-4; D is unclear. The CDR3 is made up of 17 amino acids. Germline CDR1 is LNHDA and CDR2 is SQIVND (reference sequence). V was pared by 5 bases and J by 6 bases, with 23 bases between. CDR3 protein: CASSPQTSPAGTNIQYF. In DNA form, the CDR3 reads TGTGCCAGTAGTCCACAGACCTCACCGGCAGGCACAAACATTCAGTACTTC.

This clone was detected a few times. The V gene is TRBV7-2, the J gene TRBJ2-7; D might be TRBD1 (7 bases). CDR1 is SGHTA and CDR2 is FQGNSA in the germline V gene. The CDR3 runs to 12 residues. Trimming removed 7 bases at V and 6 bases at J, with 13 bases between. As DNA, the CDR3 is TGTGCCAGCACCCGACAGGGAGGCGAGCAGTACTTC. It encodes CASTRQGGEQYF.

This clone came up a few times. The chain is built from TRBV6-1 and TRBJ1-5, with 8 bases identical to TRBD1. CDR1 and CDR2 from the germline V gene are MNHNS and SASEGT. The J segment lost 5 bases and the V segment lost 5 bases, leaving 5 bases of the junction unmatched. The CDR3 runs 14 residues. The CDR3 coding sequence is TGTGCCAGCAGTCTGACAGGGGTCGATCAGCCCCAGCATTTT. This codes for CASSLTGVDQPQHF.

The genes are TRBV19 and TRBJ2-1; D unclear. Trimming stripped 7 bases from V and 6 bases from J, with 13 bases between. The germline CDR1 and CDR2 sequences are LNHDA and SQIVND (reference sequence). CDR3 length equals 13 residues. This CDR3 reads CASTTGFSNEQFF. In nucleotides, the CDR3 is TGTGCCAGTACAACCGGGTTTAGCAATGAGCAGTTCTTC.

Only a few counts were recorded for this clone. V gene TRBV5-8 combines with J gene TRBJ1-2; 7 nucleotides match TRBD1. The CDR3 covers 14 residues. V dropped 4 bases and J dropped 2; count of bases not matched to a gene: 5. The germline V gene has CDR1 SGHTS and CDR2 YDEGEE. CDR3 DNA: TGTGCCAGCAGCCTGGACAGGCCGAACTATGGCTACACCTTC. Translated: CASSLDRPNYGYTF.

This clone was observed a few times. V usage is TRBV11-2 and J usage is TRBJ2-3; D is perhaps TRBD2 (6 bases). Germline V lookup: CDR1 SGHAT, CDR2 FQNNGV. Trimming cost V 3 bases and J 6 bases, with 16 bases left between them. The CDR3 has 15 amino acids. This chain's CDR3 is CASSLARDGGDTQYF. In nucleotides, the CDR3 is TGTGCCAGCAGCTTGGCCCGGGACGGAGGGGATACGCAGTATTTT. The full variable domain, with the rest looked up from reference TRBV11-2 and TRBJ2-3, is EAGVAQSPRYKIIEKRQSVAFWCNPISGHATLYWYQQILGQGPKLLIQFQNNGVVDDSQLPKDRFSAERLKGVDSTLKIQPAKLEDSAVYLCASSLARDGGDTQYFGPGTRLTVL.

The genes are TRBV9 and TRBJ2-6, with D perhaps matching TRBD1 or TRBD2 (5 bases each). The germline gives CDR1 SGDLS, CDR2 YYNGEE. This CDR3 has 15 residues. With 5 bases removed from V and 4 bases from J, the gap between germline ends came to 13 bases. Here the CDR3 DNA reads TGTGCCAGCAGTGACCCCGGGGCCGGGGCCAACGTCCTGACTTTC. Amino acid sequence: CASSDPGAGANVLTF.

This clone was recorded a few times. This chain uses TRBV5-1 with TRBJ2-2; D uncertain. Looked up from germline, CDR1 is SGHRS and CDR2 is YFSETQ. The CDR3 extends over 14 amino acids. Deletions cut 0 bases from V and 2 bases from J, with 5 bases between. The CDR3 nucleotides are TGCGCCAGCAGCTTGGACAGAAACACCGGGGAGCTGTTTTTT. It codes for CASSLDRNTGELFF.

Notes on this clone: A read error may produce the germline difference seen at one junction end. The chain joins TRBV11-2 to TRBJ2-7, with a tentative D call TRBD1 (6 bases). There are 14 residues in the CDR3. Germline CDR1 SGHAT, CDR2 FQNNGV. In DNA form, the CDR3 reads TGTGCCAGCAGCTCCCCCAGGGGCTCCGACGAGCAGTACTTC. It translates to CASSSPRGSDEQYF.

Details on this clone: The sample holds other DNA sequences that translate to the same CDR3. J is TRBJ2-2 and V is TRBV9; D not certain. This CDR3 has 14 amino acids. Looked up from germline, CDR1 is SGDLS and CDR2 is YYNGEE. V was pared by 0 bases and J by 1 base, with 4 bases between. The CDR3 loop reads CASSVAGNTGELFF. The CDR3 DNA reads TGTGCCAGCAGCGTAGCGGGGAACACCGGGGAGCTGTTTTTT.

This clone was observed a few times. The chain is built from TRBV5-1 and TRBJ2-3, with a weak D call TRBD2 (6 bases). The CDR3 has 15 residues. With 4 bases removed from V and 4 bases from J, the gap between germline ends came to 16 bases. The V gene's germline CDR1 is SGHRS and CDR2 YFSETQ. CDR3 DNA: TGCGCCAGCAGCATCGGGCCAGGAGGGTCAGATACGCAGTATTTT. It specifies CASSIGPGGSDTQYF.

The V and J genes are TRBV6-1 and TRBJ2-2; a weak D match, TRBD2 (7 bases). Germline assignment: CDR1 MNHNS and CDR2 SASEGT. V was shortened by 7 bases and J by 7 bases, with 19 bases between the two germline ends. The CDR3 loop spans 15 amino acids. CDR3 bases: TGTGCCAGCATCGACTGGGGGGGGCGCAGCGGGGAGCTGTTTTTT. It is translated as CASIDWGGRSGELFF.

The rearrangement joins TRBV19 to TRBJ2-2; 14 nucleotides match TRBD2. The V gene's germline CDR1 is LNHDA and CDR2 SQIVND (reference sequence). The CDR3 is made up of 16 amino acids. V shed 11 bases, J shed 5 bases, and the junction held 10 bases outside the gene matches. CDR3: CAVSGLAGAGTGELFF. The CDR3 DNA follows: TGTGCCGTTTCGGGACTAGCGGGAGCTGGGACCGGGGAGCTGTTTTTT.

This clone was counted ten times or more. The CDR3 loop reads CASRPGTIYEQYF. The DNA of the CDR3 is TGTGCCAGCAGGCCCGGGACCATCTACGAGCAGTACTTC. The chain links TRBV28 to TRBJ2-7, with D possibly being TRBD1 or TRBD2 (5 bases each). This CDR3 region has 13 residues. Germline V gene sequence: CDR1 MDHEN, CDR2 SYDVKM. Trimming removed 6 bases at V and 3 bases at J, with 12 bases between.

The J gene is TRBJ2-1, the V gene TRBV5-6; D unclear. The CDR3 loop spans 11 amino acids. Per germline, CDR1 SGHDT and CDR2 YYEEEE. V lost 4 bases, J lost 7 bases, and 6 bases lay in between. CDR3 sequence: CASSLQNEQFF. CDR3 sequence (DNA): TGTGCCAGCAGCCTCCAGAATGAGCAGTTCTTC.